The sequence of this T cell receptor beta chain was determined in a study of control samples from healthy donors and cancer patients. The repertoire was sequenced with immunoSEQ multiplex PCR; TCRdb's copy has only in-frame clones and lacks some. The sample includes 90,000 to 100,000 clones, around nine tenths of them seen just once. In its sample, this clone was seen a few times. CDR3 length: 14 amino acids. Germline trimming cut 5 bases from V and 7 bases from J; bases unmatched to any gene: 11. CDR1 SEHNR and CDR2 FQNEAQ come from the germline V gene (reference sequence). This sequence was found in a young woman in good health. The sequenced sample consisted of blood. The chain joins TRBV7-9 to TRBJ2-7; 7 nucleotides line up with TRBD1. CDR3 region: CASSRDRVGREQYF. CDR3 nucleotide sequence: TGTGCCAGCAGCCGCGACAGGGTTGGTCGAGAGCAGTACTTC. Filled out from reference TRBV7-9 and TRBJ2-7, the complete variable domain reads DTGVSQNPRHKITKRGQNVTFRCDPISEHNRLYWYRQTLGQGPEFLTYFQNEAQLEKSRLLSDRFSAERPKGSFSTLEIQRTEQGDSAMYLCASSRDRVGREQYFGPGTRLTVT.